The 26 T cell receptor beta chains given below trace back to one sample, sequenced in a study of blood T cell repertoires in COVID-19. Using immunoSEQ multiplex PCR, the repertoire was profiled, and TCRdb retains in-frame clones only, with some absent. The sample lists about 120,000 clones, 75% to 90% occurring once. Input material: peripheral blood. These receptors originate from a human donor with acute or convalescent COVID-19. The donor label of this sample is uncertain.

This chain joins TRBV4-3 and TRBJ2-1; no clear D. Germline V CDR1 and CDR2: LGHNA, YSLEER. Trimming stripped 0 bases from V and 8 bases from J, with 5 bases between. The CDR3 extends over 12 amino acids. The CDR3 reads CASSQDFYEQFF. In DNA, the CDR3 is TGCGCCAGCAGCCAAGACTTTTATGAGCAGTTCTTC.

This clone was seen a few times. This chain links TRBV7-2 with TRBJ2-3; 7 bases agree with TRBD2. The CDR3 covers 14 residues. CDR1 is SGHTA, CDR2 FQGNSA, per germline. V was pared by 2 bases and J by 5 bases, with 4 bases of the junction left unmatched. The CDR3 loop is CASSLFSGGDTQYF. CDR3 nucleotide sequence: TGTGCCAGCAGCTTATTCTCGGGGGGAGATACGCAGTATTTT. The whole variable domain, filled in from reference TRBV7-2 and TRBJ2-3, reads GAGVSQSPSNKVTEKGKDVELRCDPISGHTALYWYRQSLGQGLEFLIYFQGNSAPDKSGLPSDRFSAERTGGSVSTLTIQRTQQEDSAVYLCASSLFSGGDTQYFGPGTRLTVL.

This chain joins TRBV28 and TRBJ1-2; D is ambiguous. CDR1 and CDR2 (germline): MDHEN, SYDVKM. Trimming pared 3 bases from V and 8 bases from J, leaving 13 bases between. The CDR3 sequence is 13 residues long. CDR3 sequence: CASSFSLLRGYTF. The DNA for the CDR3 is TGTGCCAGCAGTTTTTCACTGCTCAGGGGCTACACCTTC.

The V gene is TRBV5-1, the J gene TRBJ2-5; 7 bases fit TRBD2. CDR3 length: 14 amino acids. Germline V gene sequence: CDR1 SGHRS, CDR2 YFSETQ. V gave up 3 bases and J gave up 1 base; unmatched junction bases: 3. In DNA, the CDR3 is TGCGCCAGCAGCTCGGGAGGAGCCCAAGAGACCCAGTACTTC. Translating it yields CASSSGGAQETQYF.

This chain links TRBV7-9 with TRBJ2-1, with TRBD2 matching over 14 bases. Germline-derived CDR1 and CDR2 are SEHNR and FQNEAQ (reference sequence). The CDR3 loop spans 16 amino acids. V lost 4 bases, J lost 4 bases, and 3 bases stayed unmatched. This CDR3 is CASSSGLAGGYNEQFF. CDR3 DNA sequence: TGTGCCAGCAGCTCAGGACTAGCGGGAGGTTACAATGAGCAGTTCTTC.

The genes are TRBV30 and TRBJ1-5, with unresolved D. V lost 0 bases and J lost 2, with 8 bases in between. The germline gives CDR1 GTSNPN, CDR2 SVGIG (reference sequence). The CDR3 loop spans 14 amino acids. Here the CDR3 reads CAWSVGQGNQPQHF. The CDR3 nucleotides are TGTGCCTGGAGTGTCGGTCAGGGCAATCAGCCCCAGCATTTT.

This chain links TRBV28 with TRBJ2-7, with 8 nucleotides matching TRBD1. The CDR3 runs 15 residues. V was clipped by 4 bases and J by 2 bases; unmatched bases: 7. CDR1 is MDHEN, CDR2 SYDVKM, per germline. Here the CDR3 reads CASSYLKGQAYEQYF. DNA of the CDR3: TGTGCCAGCAGTTACCTGAAGGGACAGGCCTACGAGCAGTACTTC.

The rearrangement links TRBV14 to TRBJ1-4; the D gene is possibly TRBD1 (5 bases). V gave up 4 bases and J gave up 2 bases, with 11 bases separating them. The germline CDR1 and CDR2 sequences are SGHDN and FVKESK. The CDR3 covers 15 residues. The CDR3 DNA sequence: TGTGCCAGCAGCCGCTCCAGGGCCACTAATGAAAAACTGTTTTTT. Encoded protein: CASSRSRATNEKLFF.

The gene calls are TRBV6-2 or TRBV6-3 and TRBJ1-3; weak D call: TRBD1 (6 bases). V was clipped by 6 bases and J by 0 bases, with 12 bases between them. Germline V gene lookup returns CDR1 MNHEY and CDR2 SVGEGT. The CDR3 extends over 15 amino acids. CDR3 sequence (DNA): TGTGCCAGCAGCGACCAGGGGATCTCTGGAAACACCATATATTTT. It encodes CASSDQGISGNTIYF.

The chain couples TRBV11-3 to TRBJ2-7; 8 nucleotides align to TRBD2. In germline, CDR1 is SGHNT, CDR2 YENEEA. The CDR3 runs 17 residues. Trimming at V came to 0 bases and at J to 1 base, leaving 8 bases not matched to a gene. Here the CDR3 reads CASSLERIGLASYEQYF. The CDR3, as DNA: TGTGCCAGCAGCTTAGAAAGGATAGGACTAGCTTCCTACGAGCAGTACTTC. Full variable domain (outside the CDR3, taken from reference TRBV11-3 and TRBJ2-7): EAGVVQSPRYKIIEKKQPVAFWCNPISGHNTLYWYLQNLGQGPELLIRYENEEAVDDSQLPKDRFSAERLKGVDSTLKIQPAELGDSAVYLCASSLERIGLASYEQYFGPGTRLTVT.

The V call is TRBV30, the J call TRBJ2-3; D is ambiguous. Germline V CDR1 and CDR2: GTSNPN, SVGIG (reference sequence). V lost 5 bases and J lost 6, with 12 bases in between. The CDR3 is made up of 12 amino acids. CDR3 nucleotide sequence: TGTGCCTGGTCTCCCGGGTGGGATACGCAGTATTTT. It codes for CAWSPGWDTQYF.

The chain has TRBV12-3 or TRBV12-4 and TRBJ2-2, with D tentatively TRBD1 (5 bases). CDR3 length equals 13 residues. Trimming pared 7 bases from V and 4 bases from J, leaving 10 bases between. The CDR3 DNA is TGTGCCAGCACCAAGACAGTCACCGGGGAGCTGTTTTTT. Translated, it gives CASTKTVTGELFF.

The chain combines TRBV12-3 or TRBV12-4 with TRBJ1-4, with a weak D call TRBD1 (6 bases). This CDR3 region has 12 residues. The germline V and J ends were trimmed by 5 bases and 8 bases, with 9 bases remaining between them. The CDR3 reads CASSPGQEKLFF. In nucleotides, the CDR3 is TGTGCCAGCAGTCCCGGACAGGAAAAACTGTTTTTT.

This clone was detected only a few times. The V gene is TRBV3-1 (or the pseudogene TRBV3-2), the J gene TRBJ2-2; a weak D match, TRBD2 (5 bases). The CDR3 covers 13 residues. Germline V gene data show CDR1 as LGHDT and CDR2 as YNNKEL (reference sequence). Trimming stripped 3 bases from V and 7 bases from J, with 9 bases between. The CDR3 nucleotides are TGTGCCAGCAGCCACCTAGCCATCGGGGAGCTGTTTTTT. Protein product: CASSHLAIGELFF.

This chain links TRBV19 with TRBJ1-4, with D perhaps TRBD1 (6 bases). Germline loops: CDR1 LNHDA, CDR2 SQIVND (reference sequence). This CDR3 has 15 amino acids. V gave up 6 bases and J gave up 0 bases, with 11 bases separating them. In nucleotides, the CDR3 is TGTGCCAGTAGAACACAGGGAGCAACTAATGAAAAACTGTTTTTT. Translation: CASRTQGATNEKLFF.

As DNA, the CDR3 is TGTGCCAGCAGTGGGAGCGGGAGTCGCGCCGGGGAGCTGTTTTTT. This gives the protein CASSGSGSRAGELFF. This sequence joins TRBV5-4 and TRBJ2-2; TRBD2 matches 8 bases. The CDR3 is 15 amino acids. Germline assignment: CDR1 SGHNT and CDR2 YYREEE (reference sequence). With V trimmed by 5 bases and J by 6 bases, 9 bases remained unmatched.

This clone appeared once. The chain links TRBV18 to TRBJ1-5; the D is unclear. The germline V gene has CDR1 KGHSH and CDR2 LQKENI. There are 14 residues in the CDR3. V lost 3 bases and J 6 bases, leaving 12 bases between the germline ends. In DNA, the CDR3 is TGTGCCAGCTCACCGGGAGCGCAACTTCAGCCCCAGCATTTT. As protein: CASSPGAQLQPQHF.

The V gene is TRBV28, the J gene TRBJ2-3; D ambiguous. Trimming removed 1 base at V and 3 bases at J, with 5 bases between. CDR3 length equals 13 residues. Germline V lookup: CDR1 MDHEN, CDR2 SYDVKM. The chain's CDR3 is CASSLSGTDTQYF. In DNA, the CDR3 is TGTGCCAGCAGTTTATCCGGGACAGATACGCAGTATTTT.

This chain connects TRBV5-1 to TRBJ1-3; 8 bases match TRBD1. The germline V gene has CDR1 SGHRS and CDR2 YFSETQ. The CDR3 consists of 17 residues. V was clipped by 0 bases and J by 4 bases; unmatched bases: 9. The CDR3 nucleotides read TGCGCCAGCAGCTTGGAACCGCAGGGGGCATGGGGAAACACCATATATTTT. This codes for CASSLEPQGAWGNTIYF.

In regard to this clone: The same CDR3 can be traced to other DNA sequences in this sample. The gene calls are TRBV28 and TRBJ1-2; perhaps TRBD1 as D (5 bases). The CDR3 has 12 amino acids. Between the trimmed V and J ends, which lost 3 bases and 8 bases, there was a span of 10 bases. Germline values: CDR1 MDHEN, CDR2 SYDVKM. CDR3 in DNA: TGTGCCAGCAGTTTCCAGGGAAGAGGCTACACCTTC. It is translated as CASSFQGRGYTF.

The CDR3 here is CASSIGANNEQFF. CDR3 DNA sequence: TGTGCCAGCAGCATTGGAGCCAACAATGAGCAGTTCTTC. This chain uses TRBV7-3 with TRBJ2-1; D not certain. This CDR3 has 13 residues. The germline gives CDR1 SGHTA, CDR2 FQGTGA. Between the trimmed V and J ends, which lost 5 bases and 5 bases, there was a span of 10 bases.

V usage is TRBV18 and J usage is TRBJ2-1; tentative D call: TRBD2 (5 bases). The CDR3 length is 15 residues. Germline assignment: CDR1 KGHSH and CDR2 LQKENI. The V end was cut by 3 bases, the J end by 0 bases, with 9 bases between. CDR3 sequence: CASSPDSSSYNEQFF. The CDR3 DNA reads TGTGCCAGCTCACCGGACTCTAGCTCCTACAATGAGCAGTTCTTC.

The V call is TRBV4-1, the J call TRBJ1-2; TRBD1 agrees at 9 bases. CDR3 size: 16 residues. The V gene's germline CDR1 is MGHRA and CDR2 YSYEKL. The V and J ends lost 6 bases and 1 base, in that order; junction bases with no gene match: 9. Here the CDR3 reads CASRNTRQGVNYGYTF. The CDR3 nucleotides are TGCGCCAGCAGAAACACCCGACAGGGGGTTAACTATGGCTACACCTTC.

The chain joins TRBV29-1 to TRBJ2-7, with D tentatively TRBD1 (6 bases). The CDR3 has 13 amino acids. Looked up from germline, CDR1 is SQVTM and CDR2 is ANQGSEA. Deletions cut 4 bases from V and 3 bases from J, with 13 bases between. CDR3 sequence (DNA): TGCAGCGTTGCATTGGACAGCTTCTACGAGCAGTACTTC. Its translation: CSVALDSFYEQYF.

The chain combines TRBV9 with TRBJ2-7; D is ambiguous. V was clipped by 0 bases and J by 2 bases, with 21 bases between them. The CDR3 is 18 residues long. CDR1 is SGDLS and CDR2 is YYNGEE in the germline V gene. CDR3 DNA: TGTGCCAGCAGCGTAGAATTTTCCCCCTTGTATGTTGCCTACGAGCAGTACTTC. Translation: CASSVEFSPLYVAYEQYF.

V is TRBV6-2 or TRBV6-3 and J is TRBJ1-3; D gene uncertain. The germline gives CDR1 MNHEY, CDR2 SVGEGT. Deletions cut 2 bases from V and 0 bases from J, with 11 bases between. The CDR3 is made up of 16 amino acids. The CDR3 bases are TGTGCCAGCAGTTACGTCAGGTCGACCTCTGGAAACACCATATATTTT. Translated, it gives CASSYVRSTSGNTIYF.